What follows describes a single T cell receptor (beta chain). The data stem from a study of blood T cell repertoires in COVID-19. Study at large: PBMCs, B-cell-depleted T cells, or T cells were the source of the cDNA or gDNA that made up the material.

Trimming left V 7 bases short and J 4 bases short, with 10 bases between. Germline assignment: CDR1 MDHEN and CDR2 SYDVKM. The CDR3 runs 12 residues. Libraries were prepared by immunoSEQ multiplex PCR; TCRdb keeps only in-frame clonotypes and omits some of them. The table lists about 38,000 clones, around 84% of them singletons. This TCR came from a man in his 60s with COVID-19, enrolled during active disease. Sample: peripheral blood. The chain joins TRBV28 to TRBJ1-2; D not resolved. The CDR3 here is CASTQNSYGYTF. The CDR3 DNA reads TGTGCCAGCACCCAGAACAGCTATGGCTACACCTTC.